This T cell receptor (beta chain) was observed in a study of cytomegalovirus exposure and HLA in healthy donors. Study results and limitations: In an earlier analysis, productive rearrangement rates for most beta V segments clustered near 87% or 30%. Analysis performed later showed TCR beta chains linked to HLA being more clonally expanded than equally common others.

PCR was performed using 60 Vbeta and 13 Jbeta primers. The method was immunoSEQ multiplex PCR; TCRdb's version includes in-frame clones alone and lacks a portion of them. The data hold 130,000 or so clones, with approximately 80% observed a single time. The CDR3 loop spans 13 amino acids. The V and J ends lost 6 bases and 9 bases respectively, with 15 bases between them. Per germline, CDR1 SGHTA and CDR2 FQGTGA. Healthy bone marrow donors supplied every sample. As concerns this clone: Its antigen is unknown.

The source of this sequence is a woman between 35 and 50 years old in good health and CMV-seronegative. Sequenced: PBMCs. This chain connects TRBV7-3 to TRBJ2-1; D may be TRBD1 (5 bases). The DNA of the CDR3 is TGTGCCAGCAGTCTTACTGGGCAGGGTGAGCAGTTCTTC. It is translated as CASSLTGQGEQFF.